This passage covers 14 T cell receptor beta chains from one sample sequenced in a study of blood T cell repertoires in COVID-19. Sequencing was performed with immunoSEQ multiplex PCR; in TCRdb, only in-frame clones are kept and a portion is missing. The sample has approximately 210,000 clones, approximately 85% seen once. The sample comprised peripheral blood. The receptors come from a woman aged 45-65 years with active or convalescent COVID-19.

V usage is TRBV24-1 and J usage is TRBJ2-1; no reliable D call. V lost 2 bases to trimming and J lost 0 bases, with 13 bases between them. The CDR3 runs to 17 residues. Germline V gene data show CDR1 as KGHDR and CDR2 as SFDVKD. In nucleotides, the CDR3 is TGTGCCACCAGTGATTCCGGAGCGTGGAGCTCCTACAATGAGCAGTTCTTC. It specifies CATSDSGAWSSYNEQFF.

CDR3 sequence: CATSRVDRGPGPQHF. The CDR3 region has the DNA TGTGCCACCAGCAGAGTGGACAGGGGCCCAGGGCCCCAGCATTTT. This chain connects TRBV15 to TRBJ1-5; 9 nucleotides line up with TRBD1. There are 15 residues in the CDR3. The trim removed 1 base at V and 9 bases at J, leaving 7 bases unmatched. CDR1 is LNHNV and CDR2 is YYDKDF in the germline V gene (reference sequence).

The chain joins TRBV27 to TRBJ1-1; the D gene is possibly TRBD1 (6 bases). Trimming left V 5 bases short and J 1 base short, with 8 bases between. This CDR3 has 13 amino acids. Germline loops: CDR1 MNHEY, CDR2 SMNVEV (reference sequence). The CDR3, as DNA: TGTGCCAGCAGTGCAGGGGCGAACACTGAAGCTTTCTTT. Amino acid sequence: CASSAGANTEAFF.

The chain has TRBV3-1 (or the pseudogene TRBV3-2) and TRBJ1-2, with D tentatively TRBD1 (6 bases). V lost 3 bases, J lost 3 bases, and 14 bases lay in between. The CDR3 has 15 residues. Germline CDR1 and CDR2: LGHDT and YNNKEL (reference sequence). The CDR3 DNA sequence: TGTGCCAGCAGCCAGGCCTCGGACAGCCACTATGGCTACACCTTC. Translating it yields CASSQASDSHYGYTF.

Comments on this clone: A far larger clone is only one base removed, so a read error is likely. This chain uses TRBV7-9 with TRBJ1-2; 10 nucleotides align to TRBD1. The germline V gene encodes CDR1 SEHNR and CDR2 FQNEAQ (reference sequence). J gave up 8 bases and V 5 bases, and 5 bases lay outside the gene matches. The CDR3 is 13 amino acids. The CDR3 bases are TGTGCCAGCAGCCTAGGGACAGGGGAAGGCTACACCTTC. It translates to CASSLGTGEGYTF.

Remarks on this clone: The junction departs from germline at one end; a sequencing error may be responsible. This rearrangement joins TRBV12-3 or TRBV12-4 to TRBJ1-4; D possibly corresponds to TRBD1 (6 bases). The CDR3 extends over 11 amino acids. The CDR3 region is CASSLGGTLIF. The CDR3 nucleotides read TGTGCCAGCAGTTTAGGTGGGACACTAATTTTT.

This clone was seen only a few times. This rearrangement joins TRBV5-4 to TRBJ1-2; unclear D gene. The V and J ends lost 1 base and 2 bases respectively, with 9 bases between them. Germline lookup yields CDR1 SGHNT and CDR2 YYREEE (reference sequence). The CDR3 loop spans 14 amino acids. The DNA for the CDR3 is TGTGCCAGCAGCTTGTCGGGGTTAAACTATGGCTACACCTTC. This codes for CASSLSGLNYGYTF. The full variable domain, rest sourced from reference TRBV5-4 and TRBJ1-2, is ETGVTQSPTHLIKTRGQQVTLRCSSQSGHNTVSWYQQALGQGPQFIFQYYREEENGRGNFPPRFSGLQFPNYSSELNVNALELDDSALYLCASSLSGLNYGYTFGSGTRLTVV.

CDR3 sequence: CASSANSRDRERYTF. DNA for the CDR3: TGTGCCAGTAGTGCTAACTCCCGGGACAGGGAGCGCTACACCTTC. The chain links TRBV19 to TRBJ1-2; 9 positions match TRBD1. Per germline, CDR1 LNHDA and CDR2 SQIVND (reference sequence). Trimming cost V 5 bases and J 9 bases; bases outside gene matches: 13. The CDR3 spans 15 residues. Based on the CDR3 plus reference TRBV19 and TRBJ1-2, the full variable domain is DGGITQSPKYLFRKEGQNVTLSCEQNLNHDAMYWYRQDPGQGLRLIYYSQIVNDFQKGDIAEGYSVSREKKESFPLTVTSAQKNPTAFYLCASSANSRDRERYTFGSGTRLTVV.

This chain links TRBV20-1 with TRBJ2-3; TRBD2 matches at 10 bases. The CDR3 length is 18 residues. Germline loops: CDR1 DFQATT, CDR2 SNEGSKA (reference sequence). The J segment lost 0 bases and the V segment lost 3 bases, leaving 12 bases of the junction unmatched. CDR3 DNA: TGCAGTGCTAGTCCTTCTAGCGGGAGAAGAGGTAGCACAGATACGCAGTATTTT. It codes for CSASPSSGRRGSTDTQYF.

CDR3 sequence: CASLPGGGGLYGYTF. For the CDR3, the DNA is TGTGCCAGCCTCCCCGGAGGAGGCGGACTCTATGGCTACACCTTC. This sequence joins TRBV28 and TRBJ1-2, with unresolved D. Deletions cut 8 bases from V and 4 bases from J, with 20 bases between. From germline, CDR1 is MDHEN and CDR2 SYDVKM. The CDR3 sequence is 15 residues long.

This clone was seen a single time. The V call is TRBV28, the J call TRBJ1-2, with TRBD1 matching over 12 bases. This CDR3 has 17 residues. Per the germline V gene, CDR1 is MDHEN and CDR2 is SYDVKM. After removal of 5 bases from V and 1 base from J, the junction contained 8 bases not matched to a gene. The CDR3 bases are TGTGCCAGCAGTCCACCGGGACAGGGGGCTGTTAACTATGGCTACACCTTC. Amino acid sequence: CASSPPGQGAVNYGYTF.

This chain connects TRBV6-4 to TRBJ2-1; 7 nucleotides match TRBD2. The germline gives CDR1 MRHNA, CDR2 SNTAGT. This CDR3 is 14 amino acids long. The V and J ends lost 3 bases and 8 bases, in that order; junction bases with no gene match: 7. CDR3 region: CASSEVGGGDEQFF. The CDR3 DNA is TGTGCCAGCAGTGAGGTCGGGGGAGGGGATGAGCAGTTCTTC.

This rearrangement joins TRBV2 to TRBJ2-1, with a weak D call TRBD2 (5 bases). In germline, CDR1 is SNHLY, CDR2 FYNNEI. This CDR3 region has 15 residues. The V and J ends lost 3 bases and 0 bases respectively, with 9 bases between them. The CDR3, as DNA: TGTGCCAGCAGTGAGGAGGAGCCCTCCTACAATGAGCAGTTCTTC. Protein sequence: CASSEEEPSYNEQFF.

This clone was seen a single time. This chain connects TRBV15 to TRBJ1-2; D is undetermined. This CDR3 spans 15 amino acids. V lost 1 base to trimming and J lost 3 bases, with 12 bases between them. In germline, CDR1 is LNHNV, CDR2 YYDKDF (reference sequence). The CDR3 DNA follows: TGTGCCACCAGCAGAGTAGTGGAAGACTACTATGGCTACACCTTC. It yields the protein CATSRVVEDYYGYTF.